This TCR beta chain was retrieved from a study of T cell changes during pregnancy in multiple sclerosis. V lost 2 bases to trimming and J lost 4 bases; unmatched junction nucleotides: 5. The CDR3 loop spans 15 amino acids. The V gene's germline CDR1 is WSHSY and CDR2 SAAADI. Sequencing was performed with immunoSEQ multiplex PCR; in TCRdb, only in-frame clones are kept and a portion is missing. The table lists around 69,000 clones, roughly 91% of them singletons. The sequencing used peripheral blood, collected in the third trimester of pregnancy. The chain recombines TRBV10-2 with TRBJ1-2; 9 nucleotides agree with TRBD1. This TCR was sampled from a female donor with multiple sclerosis, enrolled in a pregnancy study. The CDR3 region is CASSETRQGGYGYTF. DNA for the CDR3: TGCGCCAGCAGTGAGACCCGACAGGGGGGCTATGGCTACACCTTC.